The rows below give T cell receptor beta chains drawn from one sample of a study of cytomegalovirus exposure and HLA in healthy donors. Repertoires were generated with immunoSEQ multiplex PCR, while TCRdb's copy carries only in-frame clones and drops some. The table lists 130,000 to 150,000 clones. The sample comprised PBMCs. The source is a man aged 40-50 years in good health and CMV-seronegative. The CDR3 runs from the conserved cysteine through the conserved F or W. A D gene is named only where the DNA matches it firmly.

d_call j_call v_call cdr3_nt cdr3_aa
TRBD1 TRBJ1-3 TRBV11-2 TGTGCCAGCAGCTCATGGACAGGAATAGGAGACACCATATATTTT CASSSWTGIGDTIYF
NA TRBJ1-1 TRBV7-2 TGTGCCAGCAGTTATAAGGGGGGGACTGAAGCTTTCTTT CASSYKGGTEAFF
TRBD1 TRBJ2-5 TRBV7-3 TGTGCCAGCAGTCCCGGGACAGCTGGGGAGACCCAGTACTTC CASSPGTAGETQYF
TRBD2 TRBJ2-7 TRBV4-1 TGCGCCAGCAGCCAAAGGCTAGCGGGGGGGCCAGGGGAGCAGTACTTC CASSQRLAGGPGEQYF
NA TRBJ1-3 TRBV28 TGTGCCAGCAGTCCCGGGGGGCAGTTCTCTGGAAACACCATATATTTT CASSPGGQFSGNTIYF
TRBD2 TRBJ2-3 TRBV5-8 TGTGCCAGCAGTTCTAGCGGGGGGGTCGATACGCAGTATTTT CASSSSGGVDTQYF
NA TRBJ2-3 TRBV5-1 TGCGCCAGCAGCTTGGATGTGGGGGGGCGGTGGCCGCAGTATTTT CASSLDVGGRWPQYF
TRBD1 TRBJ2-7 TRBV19 TGTGCAAGTACCGACCGACAGGGCCCCTACGAGCAGTACTTC CASTDRQGPYEQYF
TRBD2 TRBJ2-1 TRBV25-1 TGTGCCAGCGACCGGGGGGGTGGCTACAATGAGCAGTTCTTC CASDRGGGYNEQFF
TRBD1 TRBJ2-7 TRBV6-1 TGTGCCAGCAGTGAAGCCGGGACAGGGGGCTACGAGCAGTACTTC CASSEAGTGGYEQYF
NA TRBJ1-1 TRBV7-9 TGTGCCAGCAGCAAGGACTTGGGGACTGAAGCTTTCTTT CASSKDLGTEAFF
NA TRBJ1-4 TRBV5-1 TGCGCCAGCAGCCTAGCGGGGAAAGCTAATGAAAAACTGTTTTTT CASSLAGKANEKLFF
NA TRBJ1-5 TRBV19 TGTGCCAGTAGTAAGGACAAAGGCAATCAGCCCCAGCATTTT CASSKDKGNQPQHF
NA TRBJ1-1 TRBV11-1 TGTGCCAGCAGCTCAAGAGGAGGTGCGAACACTGAAGCTTTCTTT CASSSRGGANTEAFF
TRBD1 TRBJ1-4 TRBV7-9 TGTGCCAGCAGCTTTACCGGACAGGGGGCTTATGAAAAACTGTTTTTT CASSFTGQGAYEKLFF
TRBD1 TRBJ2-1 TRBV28 TGTGCCAGCAGGTCGGGACAGGGTTATAATGAGCAGTTCTTC CASRSGQGYNEQFF
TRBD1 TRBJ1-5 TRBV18 TGTGCCAGCTCACCACTCACCGCAGGGACAGGGGTTGTTAATCAGCCCCAGCATTTT CASSPLTAGTGVVNQPQHF
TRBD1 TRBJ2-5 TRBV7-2 TGTGCCAGCAGCTTTTTTAAGAGTGTAGGACAGGGCCAAGAGACCCAGTACTTC CASSFFKSVGQGQETQYF
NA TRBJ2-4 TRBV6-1 TGTGCCAGCAGTGAAGAAGGAGGTTTCAAAAACATTCAGTACTTC CASSEEGGFKNIQYF
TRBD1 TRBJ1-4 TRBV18 TGTGCCAGCTCACCACGGGACAGGGGGCCAACTAATGAAAAACTGTTTTTT CASSPRDRGPTNEKLFF
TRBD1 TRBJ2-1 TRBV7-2 TGTGCCAGCAGCCCCCGGACAGGGGAGCAGTTCTTC CASSPRTGEQFF
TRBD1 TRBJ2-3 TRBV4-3 TGCGCCAGCAGCGAGACAGGGTACGGGGGCACAGATACGCAGTATTTT CASSETGYGGTDTQYF
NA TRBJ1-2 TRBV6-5 TGTGCCAGCCAGGGTCACTATGGCTACACCTTC CASQGHYGYTF
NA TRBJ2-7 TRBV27 TGTGCCAGCAGGTCGGGGACCTACGAGCAGTACTTC CASRSGTYEQYF
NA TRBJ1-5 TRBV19 TGTGCCAGTAGTATGGGGGGTAACAGACTCAATCAGCCCCAGCATTTT CASSMGGNRLNQPQHF
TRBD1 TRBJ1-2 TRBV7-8 TGTGCCAGCAGCGGCCGAACGAGGGGGCTTATTGGCTACACCTTC CASSGRTRGLIGYTF
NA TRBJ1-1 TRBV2 TGTGCCAGCACGGGTTTACAGGGCCGGAACACTGAAGCTTTCTTT CASTGLQGRNTEAFF
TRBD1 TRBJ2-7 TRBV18 TGTGCCAGCTCACCAGACAGGGGGCGCGAGCAGTACTTC CASSPDRGREQYF
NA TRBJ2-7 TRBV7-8 TGTGCCAGCAGACCCGGGTTCTCCTACGAGCAGTACTTC CASRPGFSYEQYF
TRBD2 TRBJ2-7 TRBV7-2 TGTGCCAGCAGCTTATACGGGGGGGGGCCGAGAGAGCAGTACTTC CASSLYGGGPREQYF
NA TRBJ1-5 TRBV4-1 TGCGCCAGCAGCCATTTGGGGGGGGGTCAGCCCCAGCATTTT CASSHLGGGQPQHF
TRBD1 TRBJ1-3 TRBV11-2 TGTGCCAGCAGCTCGTTGAGGACAGGGGCTGGAAACACCATATATTTT CASSSLRTGAGNTIYF
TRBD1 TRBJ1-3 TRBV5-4 TGTGCCAGCAGCTTTTACGGCAGGGGGCCTGGAAACACCATATATTTT CASSFYGRGPGNTIYF
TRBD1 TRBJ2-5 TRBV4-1 TGCGCCAGCAGCCAAGCTCCGGACAGGGGGGAGACCCAGTACTTC CASSQAPDRGETQYF
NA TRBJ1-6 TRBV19 TGTGCCAGTAGTATAGAGGCGGTGAGCTCCTATAATTCACCCCTCCACTTT CASSIEAVSSYNSPLHF
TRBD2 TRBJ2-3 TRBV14 TGTGCCAGCAGTCATATAGCGGGGCGCACAGATACGCAGTATTTT CASSHIAGRTDTQYF
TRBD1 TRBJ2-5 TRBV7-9 TGTGCCAGCAGCAGGGACAGGCAGCAAGAGACCCAGTACTTC CASSRDRQQETQYF
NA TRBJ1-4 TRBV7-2 TGTGCCAGCAGCTTAGCGGGGGGACGGTCCGAAAAACTGTTTTTT CASSLAGGRSEKLFF
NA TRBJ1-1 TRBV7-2 TGTGCCAGCAGCCAAAACCCGGATCCGGGGAATGAAGCTTTCTTT CASSQNPDPGNEAFF
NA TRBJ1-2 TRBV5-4 TGTGCCAGCAGCTTGAGGGTAGGGGACTATGGCTACACCTTC CASSLRVGDYGYTF